These 5 T cell receptor beta chains came from one sample sequenced in a study of shared clonotypes between healthy human individuals. Produced via immunoSEQ multiplex PCR; TCRdb's table is partial and in-frame only. The table has 2 million to 2.5 million clones, under 97% seen once. Specimen: naive CD4+ T cells sorted from blood. Subset of the sample: CD45RA+ positively selected. These receptors were obtained from a man between 18 and 35 years old in good health.

V is TRBV10-3 and J is TRBJ1-3; D is undetermined. Germline CDR1 reads ENHRY; CDR2 reads SYGVKD. The ends were cut back, 0 bases at V and 3 bases at J, with 6 bases in the middle. The CDR3 spans 14 residues. The CDR3 DNA reads as TGTGCCATCAGTGAGTCGGGAAATGGAAACACCATATATTTT. It encodes CAISESGNGNTIYF.

The chain recombines TRBV19 with TRBJ2-5; TRBD2 agrees at 8 bases. J lost 4 bases, V lost 5 bases, and 6 bases had no gene match. The CDR3 contains 14 residues. Germline V lookup: CDR1 LNHDA, CDR2 SQIVND (reference sequence). The CDR3 loop is CASSPGGGSETQYF. CDR3 DNA: TGTGCCAGTAGTCCCGGGGGGGGCTCAGAGACCCAGTACTTC.

The chain links TRBV9 to TRBJ1-6; 8 bases agree with TRBD1. The CDR3 has 17 amino acids. V lost 0 bases and J lost 1; bases outside the gene matches: 3. Germline loops: CDR1 SGDLS, CDR2 YYNGEE. CDR3 sequence (DNA): TGTGCCAGCAGCGTAGACCAGGGGGCTTCCTATAATTCACCCCTCCACTTT. Translating gives CASSVDQGASYNSPLHF.

V gene TRBV6-7 combines with J gene TRBJ2-7; a weak D match, TRBD1 (6 bases). TRBV6-7 is filed as an ORF, its function uncertain. V was trimmed by 0 bases and J by 3 bases, leaving 9 bases between them. CDR3 length equals 14 residues. The CDR3: CASSYSHRVYEQYF. DNA of the CDR3: TGTGCCAGCAGTTACTCGCACAGGGTCTACGAGCAGTACTTC.

DNA of the CDR3: TGTGCCATCATTGACAGGGTTGAGGAGGCTAATGAAAAACTGTTTTTT. Encoded protein: CAIIDRVEEANEKLFF. The V call is TRBV10-3, the J call TRBJ1-4; TRBD1 agrees at 7 bases. CDR3 length: 16 amino acids. CDR1 and CDR2 (germline): ENHRY, SYGVKD. The J segment lost 3 bases and the V segment lost 7 bases, leaving 11 bases of the junction unmatched.